The 4 T cell receptor beta chains listed next were all sequenced from one sample in a study of blood T cell repertoires in COVID-19. Sequencing used immunoSEQ multiplex PCR; TCRdb keeps in-frame clones, though not all of them. The sample lists around 30,000 clones; 90% to 95% were seen once. The material sequenced was peripheral blood. The receptors derive from a man aged 50-60 years with active COVID-19.

The genes are TRBV18 and TRBJ1-4, with D tentatively TRBD1 (5 bases). The CDR3 spans 15 residues. Trimming pared 0 bases from V and 8 bases from J, leaving 13 bases between. Germline values: CDR1 KGHSH, CDR2 LQKENI. CDR3 nucleotide sequence: TGTGCCAGCTCACCACCGGACAATGGGAGGGAAAAACTGTTTTTT. Translating it yields CASSPPDNGREKLFF.

This sequence joins TRBV4-2 and TRBJ2-3, with D unclear. CDR3 length: 13 residues. Germline lookup yields CDR1 LGHNA and CDR2 YNFKEQ. The V end was cut by 2 bases, the J end by 3 bases, with 6 bases between. The chain's CDR3 is CASSQRRTDTQYF. The CDR3 DNA follows: TGTGCCAGCAGCCAAAGGAGAACAGATACGCAGTATTTT.

This chain joins TRBV28 and TRBJ2-7; no clear D. V was shortened by 6 bases and J by 2 bases, with 11 bases between the two germline ends. CDR1 is MDHEN, CDR2 SYDVKM, per germline. This CDR3 contains 13 residues. In DNA, the CDR3 is TGTGCCAGCAGAATCAGCGACCCCTACGAGCAGTACTTC. It encodes CASRISDPYEQYF.

The chain joins TRBV28 to TRBJ1-2, with 10 positions matching TRBD1. Germline V lookup: CDR1 MDHEN, CDR2 SYDVKM. The CDR3 runs to 14 residues. With 4 bases clipped from V and 4 bases from J, the junction kept 3 bases outside the gene matches. This chain's CDR3 is CASSSGTGVYGYTF. As DNA, the CDR3 is TGTGCCAGCAGTTCGGGGACAGGGGTCTATGGCTACACCTTC.